A selection of T cell receptor beta chains follows, all from one sample in a study of blood T cell repertoires in COVID-19. Data came from immunoSEQ multiplex PCR; TCRdb stores just in-frame clones and leaves some out. Here the sample spans approximately 71,000 clones, around 80% being singletons. Material for sequencing was peripheral blood. These receptors were obtained from a man aged 60 to 69 with active or convalescent COVID-19. CDR3s include the opening cysteine and the closing phenylalanine or tryptophan. The order of the fields is J gene, V gene, clone size, CDR3 protein. Only some rows state a clone size, as once, few, many or a class for expanded clones.

TRBJ1-3 TRBV2 - CASNTGTGSGNTIYF
TRBJ2-1 TRBV21-1 once CASYACLGAGLSYNEQFF
TRBJ2-1 TRBV19 few CASSTSLAGGPYNEQFF
TRBJ2-3 TRBV7-9 few CASSLGEADTQYF
TRBJ2-5 TRBV28 - CASSPLLLAQYF
TRBJ1-4 TRBV2 - CASSKTGESHEKLFF
TRBJ1-6 TRBV5-4 once CASTRGTGMSPLHF
TRBJ1-2 TRBV30 - CAWSVPPIAPDRNNYGYTF
TRBJ1-1 TRBV30 few CAWSKGEGTEAFF
TRBJ1-2 TRBV5-4 few CASSLGGSAGISFNYGYTF
TRBJ2-7 TRBV27 - CASSLRSDRVYEQYF
TRBJ1-3 TRBV5-1 - CASRQGSIGNTIYF
TRBJ1-3 TRBV5-1 - CASSPGYRGNTIYF
TRBJ1-2 TRBV11-2 - CASSLDQWTGVYTF
TRBJ1-1 TRBV5-5 - CASSLAGGANTEAFF
TRBJ1-1 TRBV19 - CASSMNRVWDTEAFF
TRBJ1-1 TRBV28 - CASIRGVGTEAFF
TRBJ2-6 TRBV12-5 - CASGLDARPRAFSGANVLTF
TRBJ2-2 TRBV2 - CASVSGGLQGELFF
TRBJ2-3 TRBV9 - CASSVGAWRSDTDTQYF
TRBJ2-1 TRBV29-1 once CSVGRGTGGHNEQFF
TRBJ2-2 TRBV5-4 - CASSLLGQGITGELFF
TRBJ1-5 TRBV19 - CASSIGWDRSHQPQHF
TRBJ2-1 TRBV19 few CASSITGASYNEQFF
TRBJ2-1 TRBV5-4 once CASSNRGASNEQFF
TRBJ1-1 TRBV6-5 - CASLVYSEAFF
TRBJ2-3 TRBV28 - CASRSTADTQYF
TRBJ1-1 TRBV5-1 - CASSLPISGVGTEAFF
TRBJ1-5 TRBV2 - CASAGSDWVGQPQHF
TRBJ2-7 TRBV18 - CASSSGLAGGVGQYF
TRBJ2-7 TRBV7-9 - CASSSVDRAEQYF